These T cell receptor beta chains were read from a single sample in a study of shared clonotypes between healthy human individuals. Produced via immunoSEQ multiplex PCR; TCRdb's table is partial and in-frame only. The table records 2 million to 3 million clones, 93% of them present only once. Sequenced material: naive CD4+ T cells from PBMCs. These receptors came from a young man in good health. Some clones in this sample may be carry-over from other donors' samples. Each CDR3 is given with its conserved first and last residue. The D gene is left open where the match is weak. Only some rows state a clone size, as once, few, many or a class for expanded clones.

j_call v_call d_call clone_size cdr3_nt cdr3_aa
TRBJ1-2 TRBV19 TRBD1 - TGTGCCAGTACCCACCCCGACAGGGCCTATGGCTACACCTTC CASTHPDRAYGYTF
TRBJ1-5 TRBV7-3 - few TGTGCCAGCAGCTTAGGAAGGGGGCAGCCCCAGCATTTT CASSLGRGQPQHF
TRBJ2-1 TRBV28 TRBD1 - TGTGCCAGCAGCTCTCGGACAGGTCCCTACAATGAGCAGTTCTTC CASSSRTGPYNEQFF
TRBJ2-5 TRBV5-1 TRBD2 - TGCGCCAGCAGCTTCTCCGGGGGGGAGACCCAGTACTTC CASSFSGGETQYF
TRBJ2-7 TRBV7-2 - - TGTGCCAGCAGCCGACGGGATAGATACGAGCAGTACTTC CASSRRDRYEQYF
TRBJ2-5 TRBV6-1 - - TGTGCCAGCAGCCCGGGCCCCAATACCCAAGAGACCCAGTACTTC CASSPGPNTQETQYF
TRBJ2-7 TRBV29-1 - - TGCAGCGTCCTCGGGGGGCCTATCTCCTCCTACGAGCAGTACTTC CSVLGGPISSYEQYF
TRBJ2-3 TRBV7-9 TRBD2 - TGTGCCAGCAGCTCACTAGCGGGAGGGCAAGATACGCAGTATTTT CASSSLAGGQDTQYF
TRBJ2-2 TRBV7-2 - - TGTGCCAGCAGCCATGGAGGGGGCACCGGGGAGCTGTTTTTT CASSHGGGTGELFF
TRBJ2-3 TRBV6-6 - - TGTGCCAGTTCCTCTGGGACGAAGAGAACAGATACGCAGTATTTT CASSSGTKRTDTQYF
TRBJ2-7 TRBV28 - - TGTGCCAGCAGCCGCCCGGGGGGCTACTACGAGCAGTACTTC CASSRPGGYYEQYF
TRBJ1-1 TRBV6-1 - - TGTGCCAGCAGTGAACGACGGGTGAACACTGAAGCTTTCTTT CASSERRVNTEAFF
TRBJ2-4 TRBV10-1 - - TGCGCCAGCAGTGAGTGGGGGGGCCAGATAGCCAAAAACATTCAGTACTTC CASSEWGGQIAKNIQYF
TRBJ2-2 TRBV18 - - TGTGCCAGCTCACCATCCCGCCAGCGGGTCAACACCGGGGAGCTGTTTTTT CASSPSRQRVNTGELFF
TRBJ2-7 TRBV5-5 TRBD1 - TGTGCCAGCAGCTTTACAGGGGATACCTACGAGCAGTACTTC CASSFTGDTYEQYF
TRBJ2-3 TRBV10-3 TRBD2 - TGTGCCATCGGTTTAGCGGGAGATACGCAGTATTTT CAIGLAGDTQYF
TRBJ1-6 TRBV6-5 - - TGTGCCAGCAGTTCGGGTCCGCCTGCGCCCCTCCACTTT CASSSGPPAPLHF
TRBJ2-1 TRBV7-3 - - TGTGCCAGCAGCCAAGGGGGACTACTCAATGAGCAGTTCTTC CASSQGGLLNEQFF
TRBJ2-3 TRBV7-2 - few TGTGCCAGCAGCTTCCGGGCAGATACGCAGTATTTT CASSFRADTQYF
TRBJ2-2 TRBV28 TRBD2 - TGTGCCAGCAGTTCCACTAGCGGGAGCACCGGGGAGCTGTTTTTT CASSSTSGSTGELFF